The 14 T cell receptor beta chains below come from one sample, sequenced in a study of T cell responses to AZD1222 COVID-19 vaccine. Libraries were prepared by immunoSEQ multiplex PCR; TCRdb keeps only in-frame clonotypes and omits some of them. This table has some 130,000 clones, roughly 93% appearing once. The source was peripheral blood, collected 28 days after the second AZD1222 dose. The receptors derive from an adult who received the AZD1222 COVID-19 vaccine.

This chain links TRBV7-9 with TRBJ2-7; a weak D match, TRBD1 (5 bases). Germline CDR1 is SEHNR and CDR2 is FQNEAQ (reference sequence). V lost 4 bases to trimming and J lost 7 bases, with 11 bases between them. CDR3 length equals 12 residues. The CDR3 DNA follows: TGTGCCAGCAGCTCCCAGGGTTGGGAGCAGTACTTC. Translated, it gives CASSSQGWEQYF.

The chain recombines TRBV5-4 with TRBJ2-2; D is unresolved. Germline V lookup: CDR1 SGHNT, CDR2 YYREEE (reference sequence). This CDR3 spans 14 amino acids. V lost 0 bases, J lost 4 bases, and 7 bases lay in between. The CDR3 region has the DNA TGTGCCAGCAGCTTGGGTTGGAGCACCGGGGAGCTGTTTTTT. This encodes CASSLGWSTGELFF.

The chain has TRBV29-1 and TRBJ1-4; no definite D call. This CDR3 has 12 amino acids. Trimming took off 0 bases at V and 4 bases at J, with 3 bases between the two ends. Germline V gene sequence: CDR1 SQVTM, CDR2 ANQGSEA. CDR3 loop: CSVEDLNEKLFF. CDR3 bases: TGCAGCGTTGAAGACCTTAATGAAAAACTGTTTTTT.

The gene calls are TRBV10-3 and TRBJ2-7; D unclear. This CDR3 comprises 12 residues. Germline CDR1 is ENHRY and CDR2 is SYGVKD. V lost 9 bases and J lost 3, with 12 bases in between. In nucleotides, the CDR3 is TGTGCCATGGGGTGGCAAGGCTACGAGCAGTACTTC. The encoded protein is CAMGWQGYEQYF.

The chain combines TRBV6-5 with TRBJ2-7; D might be TRBD1 (6 bases). Trimming removed 5 bases from V and 3 bases from J, with 8 bases in between. This CDR3 spans 12 amino acids. Germline lookup yields CDR1 MNHEY and CDR2 SVGAGI. CDR3 residues: CASSQGSYEQYF. The CDR3 bases are TGTGCCAGCAGTCAGGGGAGCTACGAGCAGTACTTC.

This CDR3 reads CAISPGQGAGTGELFF. The CDR3 DNA reads as TGTGCCATCAGTCCGGGACAGGGGGCCGGGACCGGGGAGCTGTTTTTT. This chain joins TRBV10-3 and TRBJ2-2; 12 positions agree with TRBD1. CDR1 is ENHRY and CDR2 is SYGVKD in the germline V gene. Trimming cost V 5 bases and J 5 bases; bases outside gene matches: 6. The CDR3 contains 16 residues.

The chain joins TRBV6-5 to TRBJ1-4; tentative D call: TRBD1 (6 bases). Trimming took 0 bases from V and 14 from J, leaving 16 bases between them. This CDR3 spans 14 amino acids. From germline, CDR1 is MNHEY and CDR2 SVGAGI. CDR3 DNA: TGTGCCAGCAGTTACTCGGGGGGGGCGGGTGTGCTGTTTTTT. Its translation is CASSYSGGAGVLFF.

CDR3 amino acids: CASSVESGVTQYF. The CDR3 nucleotides read TGTGCCAGCAGCGTAGAATCGGGAGTTACGCAGTATTTT. The chain couples TRBV9 to TRBJ2-3; D possibly corresponds to TRBD2 (6 bases). Between the trimmed V and J ends, which lost 0 bases and 8 bases, there was a span of 10 bases. The CDR3 consists of 13 residues. The germline gives CDR1 SGDLS, CDR2 YYNGEE.

V and J are TRBV7-9 and TRBJ2-7; 7 bases map to TRBD2. Germline V gives CDR1 SEHNR, CDR2 FQNEAQ (reference sequence). With V trimmed by 5 bases and J by 3 bases, 7 bases remained unmatched. The CDR3 totals 14 residues. CDR3 in amino acids: CASSPAGEFYEQYF. CDR3 nucleotides: TGTGCCAGCAGCCCGGCGGGGGAGTTCTACGAGCAGTACTTC.

This clone was observed once. V usage is TRBV19 and J usage is TRBJ1-1; no clear D. The CDR3 length is 15 residues. From germline, CDR1 is LNHDA and CDR2 SQIVND (reference sequence). V shed 5 bases and J shed 1 base, with 14 bases lying between them. The CDR3 spells CASSSPGLPNTEAFF. As DNA, the CDR3 is TGTGCCAGTAGTTCACCCGGACTGCCGAACACTGAAGCTTTCTTT.

This clone was detected a few times. This CDR3 is also generated by other DNA sequences in the sample. J is TRBJ1-1 and V is TRBV4-3; unclear D gene. This CDR3 is 13 amino acids long. Germline V gene sequence: CDR1 LGHNA, CDR2 YSLEER. Trimming removed 1 base from V and 1 base from J, with 4 bases in between. This chain's CDR3 is CASSQAGNTEAFF. DNA for the CDR3: TGCGCCAGCAGCCAAGCGGGGAACACTGAAGCTTTCTTT.

The CDR3 nucleotides read TGTGCCAGCAGTTTGTGGAGGGTGTCGGGCGCCTATAATTCACCCCTCCACTTT. Its protein is CASSLWRVSGAYNSPLHF. This chain links TRBV27 with TRBJ1-6; D remains unclear. Germline V gene sequence: CDR1 MNHEY, CDR2 SMNVEV (reference sequence). This CDR3 region has 18 residues. V was pared by 3 bases and J by 2 bases, with 17 bases between.

The rearrangement uses TRBV6-5 and TRBJ1-5, with D maybe TRBD1 (6 bases). Looked up from germline, CDR1 is MNHEY and CDR2 is SVGAGI. CDR3 length: 12 residues. Trimming took off 10 bases at V and 2 bases at J, with 9 bases between the two ends. The DNA for the CDR3 is TGTGCCACCCGGACAGGCAATCAGCCCCAGCATTTT. Its translation: CATRTGNQPQHF.

This chain connects TRBV30 to TRBJ1-2; 9 bases are shared with TRBD1. This CDR3 has 16 residues. Trimming at V came to 0 bases and at J to 2 bases, leaving 7 bases not matched to a gene. Germline values: CDR1 GTSNPN, CDR2 SVGIG (reference sequence). The CDR3 region has the DNA TGTGCCTGGAGTGTAGAATTTGGGACAGGGAACTATGGCTACACCTTC. The encoded protein is CAWSVEFGTGNYGYTF.